These 12 T cell receptor beta chains came from one sample sequenced in a study of blood T cells in healthy people across ages (dated by TCRdb to between 2014 and 2017). Libraries were made using 5' RACE. Instrument on record: Illumina HiSeq 2500. A second PCR of about 7 to 12 cycles was run with a J-beta primer mix and a sample-barcoded 5' primer. The public reads were reprocessed in TCRdb via fastp at Q25 and MiXCR, keeping in-frame beta chains. Rows are unified per CDR3 protein, each entry keeping the most common DNA and genes. Here the sample has approximately 800,000 distinct CDR3 sequences; roughly 25% occur a single time. The ten largest clones represent more than 3% of the sample. In addition, the sample was reused for a study of T cells of mothers and their children.

Material for sequencing was blood. The receptors come from a boy younger than 18 in good health.

This chain joins TRBV7-2 and TRBJ1-2, with 7 nucleotides matching TRBD1. The CDR3 length is 14 residues. Per germline, CDR1 SGHTA and CDR2 FQGNSA. V gave up 5 bases and J gave up 6 bases; unmatched junction bases: 9. CDR3 protein: CASSLATGYDGYTF. The CDR3 region has the DNA TGTGCCAGCAGCCTTGCGACAGGGTACGATGGCTACACCTTC.

There are a few counts of this clonotype. This chain joins TRBV12-3 or TRBV12-4 and TRBJ1-2, with D hard to call. Trimming pared 1 base from V and 8 bases from J, leaving 14 bases between. This CDR3 region has 14 residues. The CDR3 region has the DNA TGTGCCAGCAGTTTAGAGGGAGAATGGTTGGGCTACACCTTC. It codes for CASSLEGEWLGYTF.

This clonotype was detected only once. This sequence joins TRBV5-1 and TRBJ2-1; D may be TRBD2 (5 bases). The CDR3 sequence is 14 residues long. The germline CDR1 and CDR2 sequences are SGHRS and YFSETQ. With 1 base removed from V and 8 bases from J, the gap between germline ends came to 13 bases. The CDR3 DNA is TGCGCCAGCAGCTTGCTCGCTAGCTTTTATGAGCAGTTCTTC. This translates into CASSLLASFYEQFF.

The CDR3 bases are TGCGCCAGCAGCCAGGATCAATCCTCTATACAGGGTATCTATGGCTACACCTTC. It yields the protein CASSQDQSSIQGIYGYTF. This chain connects TRBV4-3 to TRBJ1-2, with D perhaps TRBD1 (6 bases). In germline, CDR1 is LGHNA, CDR2 YSLEER. This CDR3 region has 18 residues. Trimming took 3 bases from V and 4 from J, leaving 24 bases between them.

The V and J genes are TRBV29-1 and TRBJ1-2; D not certain. Trimming took 3 bases from V and 7 from J, leaving 12 bases between them. Germline lookup yields CDR1 SQVTM and CDR2 ANQGSEA. CDR3 length: 12 amino acids. The CDR3 reads CSVDDGRGGYTF. The CDR3 nucleotides are TGCAGCGTTGATGACGGGCGTGGTGGCTACACCTTC.

This chain links TRBV20-1 with TRBJ1-4; TRBD1 might be the D (6 bases). Germline assignment: CDR1 DFQATT and CDR2 SNEGSKA (reference sequence). Trimming removed 5 bases at V and 6 bases at J, with 19 bases between. CDR3 length: 15 residues. CDR3 residues: CSAPRGSGGDEKLFF. The CDR3 DNA follows: TGCAGTGCTCCCCGAGGGTCGGGGGGCGATGAAAAACTGTTTTTT.

This clonotype has a handful of counts. The chain couples TRBV12-3 or TRBV12-4 to TRBJ1-1, with TRBD1 as a possible D gene (6 bases). V lost 2 bases to trimming and J lost 3 bases, with 10 bases between them. CDR3 length equals 14 residues. CDR3 sequence (DNA): TGTGCCAGCAGTTTAAGGGGGGGGGACACTGAAGCTTTCTTT. Translation: CASSLRGGDTEAFF.

A few counts support this clonotype. The chain is built from TRBV11-1 and TRBJ2-5, with D tentatively TRBD1 (5 bases). The DNA end is a closer match to TRBJ2-1, so the J assignment may be wrong. There are 14 residues in the CDR3. Germline V gene data show CDR1 as SGHAT and CDR2 as FQDESV (reference sequence). The CDR3 DNA reads as TGTGCCAGCAGCCGAGACAGACGAATCAATGAGCAGTTCTTC. Protein sequence: CASSRDRRINEQFF.

This rearrangement joins TRBV24-1 to TRBJ2-7; no clear D. CDR3 length: 15 residues. The germline CDR1 and CDR2 sequences are KGHDR and SFDVKD. The germline V and J ends were trimmed by 5 bases and 2 bases, with 15 bases remaining between them. The CDR3 region has the DNA TGTGCCACCAGTGCCTCTGTTGGAGTAACCTACGAGCAGTACTTC. As protein: CATSASVGVTYEQYF.

This clonotype has just a few counts. This chain links TRBV14 with TRBJ2-5; no reliable D call. Germline CDR1 SGHDN, CDR2 FVKESK. The V end was cut by 0 bases, the J end by 2 bases, with 7 bases between. This CDR3 has 14 residues. The CDR3 bases are TGTGCCAGCAGCCAAGACGTGGAGCAAGAGACCCAGTACTTC. It codes for CASSQDVEQETQYF.

CDR3 in amino acids: CASTGRRNYGYTF. For the CDR3, the DNA is TGTGCCAGCACTGGGAGGAGGAACTATGGCTACACCTTC. The chain is built from TRBV28 and TRBJ1-2, with no clear D. V shed 7 bases and J shed 2 bases, with 11 bases lying between them. The germline CDR1 and CDR2 sequences are MDHEN and SYDVKM. There are 13 residues in the CDR3.

V and J are TRBV5-1 and TRBJ1-4, with a weak D call TRBD1 (6 bases). The CDR3 spans 16 residues. The germline CDR1 and CDR2 sequences are SGHRS and YFSETQ. Trimming left V 4 bases short and J 0 bases short, with 13 bases between. CDR3 protein: CASSPGQSATNEKLFF. CDR3 nucleotide sequence: TGCGCCAGCAGCCCCGGACAGTCTGCAACTAATGAAAAACTGTTTTTT.